These 26 T cell receptor beta chains came from one sample sequenced in a study of blood T cell repertoires in COVID-19. Repertoires were generated with immunoSEQ multiplex PCR, while TCRdb's copy carries only in-frame clones and drops some. The sample carries some 15,000 clones, around 85% recorded once. Source material: peripheral blood. Source of these receptors: a man aged 65-85 years in a cohort sampled during active COVID-19.

This sequence joins TRBV5-1 and TRBJ2-2; TRBD2 aligns across 9 bases. The CDR3 covers 15 residues. Germline assignment: CDR1 SGHRS and CDR2 YFSETQ. V was pared by 2 bases and J by 7 bases, with 6 bases of the junction left unmatched. The CDR3 is CASSFAGGPVGELFF. CDR3 coding DNA: TGCGCCAGCAGCTTTGCGGGAGGGCCGGTCGGGGAGCTGTTTTTT.

This clone was observed a single time. The V call is TRBV6-4, the J call TRBJ2-7; 7 nucleotides agree with TRBD2. This CDR3 contains 15 residues. Germline V CDR1 and CDR2: MRHNA, SNTAGT. V shed 6 bases and J 3 bases; nucleotides not matched to a gene: 11. CDR3 in amino acids: CASSIHHGGFYEQYF. The CDR3 DNA sequence: TGTGCCAGCAGCATTCACCACGGGGGGTTCTACGAGCAGTACTTC.

This CDR3 reads CASTPQGAELQYF. DNA of the CDR3: TGTGCCAGCACCCCTCAGGGGGCCGAACTTCAGTACTTC. This sequence joins TRBV6-2 or TRBV6-3 and TRBJ2-4; TRBD1 matches at 8 bases. The germline V gene has CDR1 MNHEY and CDR2 SVGEGT. The trim removed 7 bases at V and 11 bases at J, leaving 10 bases unmatched. This CDR3 contains 13 residues.

This clone was recorded a few times. The rearrangement uses TRBV19 and TRBJ1-2, with 7 positions matching TRBD1. The CDR3 runs to 14 residues. The J segment lost 4 bases and the V segment lost 4 bases, leaving 6 bases of the junction unmatched. Germline CDR1 LNHDA, CDR2 SQIVND (reference sequence). The CDR3 DNA reads as TGTGCCAGTAGTAGCCGGGACAGCCTCTATGGCTACACCTTC. It is translated as CASSSRDSLYGYTF.

The V gene is TRBV28, the J gene TRBJ2-3; D gene ambiguous. The CDR3 consists of 13 residues. Germline V lookup: CDR1 MDHEN, CDR2 SYDVKM. Trimming left V 5 bases short and J 6 bases short, with 12 bases between. CDR3 sequence reads: CASSNRVLDTQYF. The DNA of the CDR3 is TGTGCCAGCAGTAACCGAGTTCTGGATACGCAGTATTTT.

The V and J genes are TRBV28 and TRBJ1-3; weak D call: TRBD1 (5 bases). CDR1 and CDR2 from the germline V gene are MDHEN and SYDVKM. This CDR3 has 15 amino acids. Trimming pared 2 bases from V and 4 bases from J, leaving 12 bases between. The CDR3 DNA reads TGTGCCAGCAGTTTAGGTGACAGATGGGGAAACACCATATATTTT. This sequence encodes CASSLGDRWGNTIYF.

The J gene is TRBJ2-7, the V gene TRBV14, with D perhaps matching TRBD2 (6 bases). This CDR3 is built from 16 residues. The V gene lost 0 bases and the J gene lost 4 bases, with 16 bases spanning the gap. CDR1 is SGHDN, CDR2 FVKESK, per germline. CDR3 loop: CASSQEGGRGRYEQYF. The CDR3 nucleotides read TGTGCCAGCAGCCAAGAAGGAGGGCGGGGAAGGTACGAGCAGTACTTC.

This sequence joins TRBV5-4 and TRBJ2-2; 8 positions match TRBD1. Trimming removed 2 bases from V and 7 bases from J; junction bases left unmatched: 7. Per the germline V gene, CDR1 is SGHNT and CDR2 is YYREEE (reference sequence). The CDR3 runs to 15 residues. The CDR3 bases are TGTGCCAGCAGCTTTAACAGGGGGATCGACGGGGAGCTGTTTTTT. Translation: CASSFNRGIDGELFF.

This clone showed up just once. The chain uses TRBV7-8 and TRBJ2-7; 11 bases align to TRBD2. V dropped 1 base and J dropped 4; count of bases not matched to a gene: 3. The CDR3 contains 15 residues. CDR1 is SGHVS, CDR2 FQNEAQ, per germline. The CDR3, as DNA: TGTGCCAGCAGCTTAGGGCTAGCGGGAGGTTACGAGCAGTACTTC. As protein: CASSLGLAGGYEQYF.

This chain joins TRBV30 and TRBJ1-6; a possible D gene is TRBD1 (5 bases). The germline CDR1 and CDR2 sequences are GTSNPN and SVGIG (reference sequence). This CDR3 has 14 residues. Trimming cost V 0 bases and J 10 bases, with 13 bases left between them. Here the CDR3 DNA reads TGTGCCTGGAGTGTACCATCGGGGGAGTCACCCCTCCACTTT. Protein sequence: CAWSVPSGESPLHF.

This clone has just one count. The genes are TRBV2 and TRBJ2-5; TRBD1 is a possible D gene (5 bases). CDR1 SNHLY and CDR2 FYNNEI come from the germline V gene. V was shortened by 7 bases and J by 0 bases, with 9 bases between the two germline ends. The CDR3 covers 13 residues. CDR3: CASNQGYQETQYF. The CDR3 DNA is TGTGCCAGCAATCAGGGTTACCAAGAGACCCAGTACTTC.

The chain has TRBV4-1 and TRBJ1-5; 9 nucleotides align to TRBD1. The length of the CDR3 is 14 residues. From germline, CDR1 is MGHRA and CDR2 YSYEKL. After removal of 4 bases from V and 4 bases from J, the junction contained 2 bases not matched to a gene. Here the CDR3 reads CASSPGTGNQPQHF. In DNA, the CDR3 is TGCGCCAGCAGCCCCGGGACAGGGAATCAGCCCCAGCATTTT.

The gene calls are TRBV9 and TRBJ2-4, with D maybe TRBD2 (6 bases). Per germline, CDR1 SGDLS and CDR2 YYNGEE. Trimming cost V 2 bases and J 4 bases, with 10 bases left between them. The CDR3 contains 14 residues. This CDR3 reads CASSVASEKNIQYF. The CDR3 region has the DNA TGTGCCAGCAGCGTGGCTAGCGAGAAAAACATTCAGTACTTC.

The chain combines TRBV28 with TRBJ2-3, with D uncertain. Trimming shortened V by 4 bases and J by 7 bases, and 12 bases separated the two germline ends. The CDR3 length is 13 residues. Germline loops: CDR1 MDHEN, CDR2 SYDVKM. As DNA, the CDR3 is TGTGCCAGCAGTTCGACACCTATTCATACGCAGTATTTT. This codes for CASSSTPIHTQYF.

J is TRBJ1-4 and V is TRBV28; 7 bases map to TRBD1. Unmatched junction bases numbered 4, after V lost 3 bases and J lost 0 bases. The CDR3 is made up of 16 amino acids. CDR1 is MDHEN and CDR2 is SYDVKM in the germline V gene. The CDR3 DNA reads TGTGCCAGCAGTTTGTCCGGGACAGCAACTAATGAAAAACTGTTTTTT. Its translation: CASSLSGTATNEKLFF.

This clone has only one observation. The chain links TRBV10-3 to TRBJ1-6; no reliable D call. V was trimmed by 2 bases and J by 7 bases, leaving 6 bases between them. CDR1 is ENHRY, CDR2 SYGVKD, per germline. CDR3 length equals 13 residues. As DNA, the CDR3 is TGTGCCATCAGTGAGGAGGAAAATTCACCCCTCCACTTT. Its protein is CAISEEENSPLHF.

V is TRBV6-1 and J is TRBJ1-4; no clear D. CDR3 size: 12 residues. The germline V and J ends were trimmed by 0 bases and 8 bases, with 4 bases remaining between them. CDR1 and CDR2 (germline): MNHNS, SASEGT. The CDR3 nucleotides read TGTGCCAGCAGTGAAGCGCGCGAAAAACTGTTTTTT. Amino acids: CASSEAREKLFF.

The sample holds one count of this clone. The chain couples TRBV27 to TRBJ2-3; D may be TRBD2 (6 bases). V gave up 1 base and J gave up 2 bases, with 10 bases separating them. Germline V gene data show CDR1 as MNHEY and CDR2 as SMNVEV (reference sequence). The CDR3 is made up of 15 amino acids. The CDR3 sequence: CASSLLSGVTDTQYF. CDR3 coding DNA: TGTGCCAGCAGTTTATTGTCGGGGGTCACAGATACGCAGTATTTT.

The chain has TRBV28 and TRBJ1-1, with D maybe TRBD1 (5 bases). V lost 2 bases and J lost 8, with 15 bases in between. Germline loops: CDR1 MDHEN, CDR2 SYDVKM. The CDR3 loop spans 14 amino acids. The CDR3 here is CASSLGGGNVEAFF. As DNA, the CDR3 is TGTGCCAGCAGTTTAGGTGGGGGGAACGTCGAAGCTTTCTTT.

This chain uses TRBV9 with TRBJ2-7; D gene uncertain. The germline V gene has CDR1 SGDLS and CDR2 YYNGEE. V was trimmed by 4 bases and J by 0 bases, leaving 14 bases between them. The CDR3 extends over 15 amino acids. CDR3 protein: CASSISTGSSYEQYF. The CDR3 region has the DNA TGTGCCAGCAGCATTTCGACTGGTAGCTCCTACGAGCAGTACTTC.

The chain employs TRBV24-1 and TRBJ2-2; 8 bases fit TRBD2. The CDR3 has 19 residues. V shed 0 bases and J 2 bases; nucleotides not matched to a gene: 10. Germline assignment: CDR1 KGHDR and CDR2 SFDVKD. The CDR3 region has the DNA TGTGCCACCAGTGATTTGCCGGGAGGGCCGATTCAAAACACCGGGGAGCTGTTTTTT. This gives the protein CATSDLPGGPIQNTGELFF.

V gene TRBV30 combines with J gene TRBJ2-1, with D tentatively TRBD2 (6 bases). CDR3 length equals 17 residues. Germline CDR1 is GTSNPN and CDR2 is SVGIG (reference sequence). The V end lost 0 bases, the J end lost 1 base, and 16 bases lay between the germline ends. Here the CDR3 reads CAWSVEEAGLSYNEQFF. DNA of the CDR3: TGTGCCTGGAGTGTAGAGGAGGCGGGGTTATCCTACAATGAGCAGTTCTTC.

In this sample, this clone turned up once. J is TRBJ1-6 and V is TRBV15; the D is unclear. CDR3 length: 13 amino acids. Germline-derived CDR1 and CDR2 are LNHNV and YYDKDF (reference sequence). V lost 5 bases and J lost 9, with 11 bases in between. CDR3 DNA sequence: TGTGCCACCAGCCAACGGGAGGGTTCACCCCTCCACTTT. This codes for CATSQREGSPLHF. The entire variable domain, with the rest obtained from reference TRBV15 and TRBJ1-6, is as follows: DAMVIQNPRYQVTQFGKPVTLSCSQTLNHNVMYWYQQKSSQAPKLLFHYYDKDFNNEADTPDNFQSRRPNTSFCFLDIRSPGLGDTAMYLCATSQREGSPLHFGNGTRLTVT.

This chain links TRBV28 with TRBJ2-7; 7 positions match TRBD2. CDR3 size: 14 residues. V trimming: 7 bases; J trimming: 5 bases; junction bases outside the gene matches: 11. CDR1 is MDHEN and CDR2 is SYDVKM in the germline V gene. CDR3 sequence: CASILERGVHEQYF. The DNA of the CDR3 is TGTGCCAGCATTCTCGAACGGGGGGTCCACGAGCAGTACTTC.

J is TRBJ1-5 and V is TRBV6-5; unclear D gene. CDR1 MNHEY and CDR2 SVGAGI come from the germline V gene. Trimming took off 5 bases at V and 9 bases at J, with 20 bases between the two ends. This CDR3 has 15 amino acids. DNA of the CDR3: TGTGCCAGCAGTCGGATTAGGGAGCTAAACGGGCCCCAGCATTTT. As protein: CASSRIRELNGPQHF.

This clone was seen once. The V gene is TRBV27, the J gene TRBJ1-2, with D possibly being TRBD1 (5 bases). This CDR3 has 15 residues. V was cut by 5 bases and J by 2 bases, with 15 bases left in between. CDR1 is MNHEY, CDR2 SMNVEV, per germline (reference sequence). CDR3 residues: CASSPRQSTNYGYTF. CDR3 DNA: TGTGCCAGCAGTCCGCGACAGAGCACAAACTATGGCTACACCTTC.